In its sample, the clone carrying this T cell receptor beta chain was seen once. The sample originates from a study of blood T cell repertoires in COVID-19. This CDR3 is 14 amino acids long. V lost 4 bases and J lost 5, with 14 bases in between. The germline CDR1 and CDR2 sequences are SGHTA and FQGNSA. Seattle's enrolled individuals joined amid active infection and were then monitored longitudinally. Produced via immunoSEQ multiplex PCR; TCRdb's table is partial and in-frame only. Of some 170,000 clones in the sample, roughly 79% were seen once. The specimen sequenced was peripheral blood. V is TRBV7-2 and J is TRBJ1-2; D gene unclear. The clonotype was recovered from a middle-aged woman with COVID-19, enrolled during active disease. The CDR3 sequence: CASSSRGRGYGYTF. The CDR3 nucleotides read TGTGCCAGCAGCTCTCGGGGTAGAGGGTATGGCTACACCTTC.